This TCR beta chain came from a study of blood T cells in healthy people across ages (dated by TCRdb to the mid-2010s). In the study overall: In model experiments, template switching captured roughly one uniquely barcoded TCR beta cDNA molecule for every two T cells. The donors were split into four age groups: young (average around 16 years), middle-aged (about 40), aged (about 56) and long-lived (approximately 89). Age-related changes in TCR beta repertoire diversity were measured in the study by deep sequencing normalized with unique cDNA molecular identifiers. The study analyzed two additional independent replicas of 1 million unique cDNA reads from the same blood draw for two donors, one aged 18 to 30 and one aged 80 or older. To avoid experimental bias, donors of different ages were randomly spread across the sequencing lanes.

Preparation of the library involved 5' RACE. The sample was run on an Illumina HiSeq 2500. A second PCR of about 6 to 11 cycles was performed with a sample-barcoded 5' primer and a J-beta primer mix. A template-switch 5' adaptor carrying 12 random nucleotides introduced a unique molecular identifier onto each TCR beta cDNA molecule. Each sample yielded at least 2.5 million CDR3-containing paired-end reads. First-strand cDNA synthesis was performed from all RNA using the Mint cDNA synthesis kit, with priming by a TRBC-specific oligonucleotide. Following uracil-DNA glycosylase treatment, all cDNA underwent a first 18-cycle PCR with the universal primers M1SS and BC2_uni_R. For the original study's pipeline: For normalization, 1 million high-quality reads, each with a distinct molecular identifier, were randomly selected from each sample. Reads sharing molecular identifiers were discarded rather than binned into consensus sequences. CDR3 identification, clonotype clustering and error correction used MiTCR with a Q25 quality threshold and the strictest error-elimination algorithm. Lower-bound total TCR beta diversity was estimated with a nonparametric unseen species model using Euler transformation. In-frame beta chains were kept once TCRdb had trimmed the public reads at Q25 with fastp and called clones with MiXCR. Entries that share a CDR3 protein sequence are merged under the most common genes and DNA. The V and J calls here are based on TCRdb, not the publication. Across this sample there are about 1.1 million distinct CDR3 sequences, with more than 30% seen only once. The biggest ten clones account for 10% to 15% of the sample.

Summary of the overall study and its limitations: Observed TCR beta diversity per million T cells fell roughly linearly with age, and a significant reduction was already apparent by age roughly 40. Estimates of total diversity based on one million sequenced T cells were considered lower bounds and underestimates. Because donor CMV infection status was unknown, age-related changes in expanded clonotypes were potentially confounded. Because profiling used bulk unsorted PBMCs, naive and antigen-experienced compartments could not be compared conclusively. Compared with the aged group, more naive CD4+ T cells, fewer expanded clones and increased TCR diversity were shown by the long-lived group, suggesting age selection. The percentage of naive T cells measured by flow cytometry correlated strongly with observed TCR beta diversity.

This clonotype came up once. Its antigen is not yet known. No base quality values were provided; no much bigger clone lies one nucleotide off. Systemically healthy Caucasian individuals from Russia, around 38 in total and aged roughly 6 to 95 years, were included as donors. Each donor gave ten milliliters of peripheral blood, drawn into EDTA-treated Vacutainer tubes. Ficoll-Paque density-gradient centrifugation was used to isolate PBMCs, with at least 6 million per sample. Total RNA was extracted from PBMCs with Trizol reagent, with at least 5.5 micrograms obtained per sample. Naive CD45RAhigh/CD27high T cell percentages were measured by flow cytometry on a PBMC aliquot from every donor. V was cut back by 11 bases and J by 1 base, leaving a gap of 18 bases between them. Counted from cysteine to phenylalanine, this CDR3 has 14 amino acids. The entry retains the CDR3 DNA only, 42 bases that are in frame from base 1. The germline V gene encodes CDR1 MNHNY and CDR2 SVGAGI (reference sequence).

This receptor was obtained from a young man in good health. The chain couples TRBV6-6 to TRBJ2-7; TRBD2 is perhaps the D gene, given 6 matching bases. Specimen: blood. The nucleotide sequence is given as TGTGCCTCCAAAGTGGAGGGGAGGTCCTACGAGCAGTACTTC. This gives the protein CASKVEGRSYEQYF.